The 19 T cell receptor beta chains below come from one sample, sequenced in a study of control samples from healthy donors and cancer patients. The table came from immunoSEQ multiplex PCR; TCRdb's copy has only in-frame clones and leaves some out. This sample has tens of thousands of clones, with around 95% found just once. Sequences were obtained from blood. The receptors shown here come from a woman in her late teens or twenties in good health.

The chain has TRBV6-5 and TRBJ1-1; 7 positions agree with TRBD1. Germline CDR1 MNHEY, CDR2 SVGAGI. The CDR3 loop spans 13 amino acids. With 6 bases clipped from V and 4 bases from J, the junction kept 5 bases outside the gene matches. The CDR3 bases are TGTGCCAGCAGAAGGGGGCCGGGCACTGAAGCTTTCTTT. This gives the protein CASRRGPGTEAFF.

The rearrangement joins TRBV28 to TRBJ1-6; possible D gene TRBD1, 6 bases. This CDR3 is 12 amino acids long. The V end lost 7 bases, the J end lost 13 bases, and 14 bases lay between the germline ends. Germline V CDR1 and CDR2: MDHEN, SYDVKM. Written as DNA, the CDR3 is TGTGCCAGCACCCCCCCCAGGGGTCCCCTCCACTTT. Translation: CASTPPRGPLHF.

V usage is TRBV19 and J usage is TRBJ1-1; D is uncertain. CDR3 length equals 15 residues. The V gene's germline CDR1 is LNHDA and CDR2 SQIVND (reference sequence). Trimming removed 5 bases at V and 5 bases at J, with 18 bases between. Here the CDR3 DNA reads TGTGCCAGTAGTCCCCGGACGGAGCGAGGGACTGAAGCTTTCTTT. Encoded protein: CASSPRTERGTEAFF.

The rearrangement links TRBV10-1 to TRBJ1-1, with TRBD1 identical over 7 bases. The CDR3 is 15 residues long. Unmatched junction bases numbered 2, after V lost 1 base and J lost 0 bases. Germline V gene lookup returns CDR1 WNHNN and CDR2 SYGVQD (reference sequence). The CDR3 loop reads CASSEFRGMNTEAFF. For the CDR3, the DNA is TGCGCCAGCAGTGAGTTCAGGGGGATGAACACTGAAGCTTTCTTT.

The rearrangement joins TRBV13 to TRBJ1-1; D unresolved. V lost 4 bases and J lost 0, with 12 bases in between. Germline loops: CDR1 PRHDT, CDR2 FYEKMQ (reference sequence). The CDR3 has 15 residues. CDR3 amino acids: CASSSESVMNTEAFF. Written as DNA, the CDR3 is TGTGCCAGCAGCTCGGAATCAGTCATGAACACTGAAGCTTTCTTT.

The V call is TRBV5-1, the J call TRBJ1-2; 8 bases are a match to TRBD1. Per germline, CDR1 SGHRS and CDR2 YFSETQ. CDR3 length: 14 residues. The V and J ends lost 4 bases and 4 bases, in that order; junction bases with no gene match: 6. CDR3 protein: CASSGGTGTYGYTF. For the CDR3, the DNA is TGCGCCAGCAGCGGGGGGACAGGAACCTATGGCTACACCTTC.

V usage is TRBV10-2 and J usage is TRBJ1-2; 9 positions match TRBD1. CDR1 is WSHSY and CDR2 is SAAADI in the germline V gene. This CDR3 comprises 14 residues. With V trimmed by 5 bases and J by 7 bases, 8 bases remained unmatched. The CDR3 loop is CASSSLTGGSGYTF. DNA for the CDR3: TGCGCCAGCAGTAGTTTAACAGGGGGCTCTGGCTACACCTTC.

The rearrangement uses TRBV6-1 and TRBJ2-2; maybe TRBD1 (7 bases). The CDR3 consists of 16 residues. Germline V gives CDR1 MNHNS, CDR2 SASEGT. V shed 4 bases and J shed 1 base, with 13 bases lying between them. The chain's CDR3 is CASSVRGTENTGELFF. The CDR3 bases are TGTGCCAGCAGTGTTCGCGGGACAGAGAACACCGGGGAGCTGTTTTTT.

The gene calls are TRBV13 and TRBJ1-3, with D possibly TRBD1 on 5 matching bases. Germline CDR1 reads PRHDT; CDR2 reads FYEKMQ (reference sequence). The CDR3 sequence is 15 residues long. Trimming removed 2 bases at V and 0 bases at J, with 8 bases between. CDR3: CASSLWDHSGNTIYF. The DNA of the CDR3 is TGTGCCAGCAGCTTATGGGACCACTCTGGAAACACCATATATTTT.

The rearrangement uses TRBV19 and TRBJ2-1; 10 positions match TRBD2. Germline assignment: CDR1 LNHDA and CDR2 SQIVND (reference sequence). V dropped 3 bases and J dropped 5; count of bases not matched to a gene: 13. This CDR3 is built from 18 residues. CDR3 bases: TGTGCCAGTAGTATTCTTAGCGGGGGGTTCGGGACCGACAATGAGCAGTTCTTC. This encodes CASSILSGGFGTDNEQFF. Using reference TRBV19 and TRBJ2-1 for the parts outside the CDR3, the full variable domain is DGGITQSPKYLFRKEGQNVTLSCEQNLNHDAMYWYRQDPGQGLRLIYYSQIVNDFQKGDIAEGYSVSREKKESFPLTVTSAQKNPTAFYLCASSILSGGFGTDNEQFFGPGTRLTVL.

The gene calls are TRBV6-5 and TRBJ1-1; 10 bases line up with TRBD1. In germline, CDR1 is MNHEY, CDR2 SVGAGI. V lost 5 bases to trimming and J lost 6 bases; unmatched junction nucleotides: 9. This CDR3 spans 15 amino acids. The DNA of the CDR3 is TGTGCCAGCAGTCCTCAGACAGGGGGCCTCGCTGAAGCTTTCTTT. Translation: CASSPQTGGLAEAFF.

This rearrangement joins TRBV4-2 to TRBJ2-7; D perhaps matches TRBD2 (5 bases). V was shortened by 11 bases and J by 4 bases, with 12 bases between the two germline ends. CDR1 and CDR2 (germline): LGHNA, YNFKEQ. The CDR3 extends over 11 amino acids. The CDR3 bases are TGTGCCTCGGGGATAGGGTACGAGCAGTACTTC. It translates to CASGIGYEQYF.

The rearrangement joins TRBV4-1 to TRBJ1-1; D ambiguous. This CDR3 spans 15 amino acids. Trimming removed 3 bases from V and 13 bases from J, with 24 bases in between. CDR1 and CDR2 (germline): MGHRA, YSYEKL. CDR3 sequence: CASSHWARGVPGLFF. The DNA for the CDR3 is TGCGCCAGCAGCCACTGGGCCAGAGGAGTTCCTGGGCTTTTCTTT.

The chain carries TRBV5-6 and TRBJ1-2; TRBD1 agrees at 8 bases. V was clipped by 6 bases and J by 4 bases; unmatched bases: 8. This CDR3 region has 14 residues. Germline V gene sequence: CDR1 SGHDT, CDR2 YYEEEE. The CDR3 protein is CASTRQGRPYGYTF. CDR3 coding DNA: TGTGCCAGCACCCGACAGGGGCGACCCTATGGCTACACCTTC.

The rearrangement joins TRBV13 to TRBJ2-3, with D hard to call. The germline gives CDR1 PRHDT, CDR2 FYEKMQ (reference sequence). V lost 3 bases and J 2 bases, leaving 6 bases between the germline ends. The CDR3 loop spans 13 amino acids. CDR3 DNA sequence: TGTGCCAGCAGCTTTCGATTCACAGATACGCAGTATTTT. Translating it yields CASSFRFTDTQYF.

The chain carries TRBV6-1 and TRBJ1-2, with 7 bases lining up with TRBD1. V lost 0 bases to trimming and J lost 0 bases; unmatched junction nucleotides: 1. Germline-derived CDR1 and CDR2 are MNHNS and SASEGT. CDR3 size: 15 residues. CDR3 loop: CASSEADRPNYGYTF. For the CDR3, the DNA is TGTGCCAGCAGTGAAGCGGACAGGCCTAACTATGGCTACACCTTC.

This chain uses TRBV6-5 with TRBJ2-7; tentatively, D is TRBD1 or TRBD2 (5 bases each). CDR3 length: 14 amino acids. The germline V gene has CDR1 MNHEY and CDR2 SVGAGI. Trimming stripped 6 bases from V and 2 bases from J, with 14 bases between. The DNA of the CDR3 is TGTGCCAGCAGCGATCGGGACGATGCCTACGAGCAGTACTTC. This encodes CASSDRDDAYEQYF.

This clone was observed a handful of times. The chain couples TRBV4-3 to TRBJ2-3, with 9 bases identical to TRBD2. J was trimmed by 5 bases and V by 0 bases; bases with no gene match: 12. The germline V gene has CDR1 LGHNA and CDR2 YSLEER. The CDR3 has 18 amino acids. The CDR3 bases are TGCGCCAGCAGCCAAGATCGTGGCGGGGGGGCCTCTTTAGATACGCAGTATTTT. Its protein product is CASSQDRGGGASLDTQYF.

The V gene is TRBV28, the J gene TRBJ1-5; the D is unclear. Germline-derived CDR1 and CDR2 are MDHEN and SYDVKM. CDR3 size: 11 residues. The V end was cut by 6 bases, the J end by 2 bases, with 2 bases between. In nucleotides, the CDR3 is TGTGCCAGCAGCCGCAATCAGCCCCAGCATTTT. This gives the protein CASSRNQPQHF. Full variable domain (missing parts from reference TRBV28 and TRBJ1-5): DVKVTQSSRYLVKRTGEKVFLECVQDMDHENMFWYRQDPGLGLRLIYFSYDVKMKEKGDIPEGYSVSREKKERFSLILESASTNQTSMYLCASSRNQPQHFGDGTRLSIL.